This T cell receptor (beta chain) was observed in a study of T cells in Graves' hyperthyroidism and ophthalmopathy. Study in general: At the time of initial diagnosis and before any treatment, peripheral blood was collected. Whole-study results and caveats: Most thyroid clonotypes that were expanded above 0.001 also turned up in blood.

Researchers amplified the TCR beta CDR3 regions from RNA transcripts. In the first-round RT-PCR of the TCR CDR3, the HTBI primer set was used. TCRdb passed the multiplex PCR reads through MiXCR, listing each CDR3 protein once. The sample lists under 450,000 distinct CDR3 sequences; roughly 12% were seen once. Germline CDR1 is MNHEY and CDR2 is SMNVEV (reference sequence). This CDR3 is 14 amino acids long. The V gene lost 2 bases and the J gene lost 4 bases, with 11 bases spanning the gap. Researchers barred patients who had uncontrolled infection, other autoimmune disease, pregnancy or lactation. A sample of blood taken at first hyperthyroidism diagnosis preceded any ophthalmopathy symptoms. To note about this clonotype: Its antigen is currently unknown.

The chain has TRBV27 and TRBJ1-1; no firm D call. The sequence derives from a man younger than 40 with Graves' hyperthyroidism that later progressed to Graves' ophthalmopathy. Specimen: blood. In DNA, the CDR3 is TGTGCCAGCAGTTTAAGGGCCTTGAGCACTGAAGCTTTCTTT. The encoded protein is CASSLRALSTEAFF.